A single sample is the source of the 2 T cell receptor beta chains below, sequenced in a study of blood T cells in healthy people across ages. Then a second PCR, running about 6 to 12 cycles, was carried out with a sample-barcoded 5' primer and a J-beta primer mix. A single record per CDR3 protein comes from TCRdb applying MiXCR to the 5' RACE reads. The profile shows about 840,000 distinct CDR3 sequences, 25% to 35% of them singletons. The same sample was also used in a study of T cells of mothers and their children.

What was sequenced was blood. The receptors originated from a woman between 40 and 55 years old in good health.

On this clonotype itself: This may arise from a read error, as a much more abundant clone is one base away. This chain connects TRBV10-3 to TRBJ1-1; D is uncertain. The germline V gene encodes CDR1 ENHRY and CDR2 SYGVKD. The length of the CDR3 is 13 residues. The DNA of the CDR3 is TGTGCCGTCAGTGGACCGGGCTCCAGTGAAGCTTTCTTT. Protein sequence: CAVSGPGSSEAFF.

As concerns this clonotype: This could be a read error, since a much larger clone is one nucleotide away. The chain links TRBV28 to TRBJ2-1; 8 bases map to TRBD1. CDR1 MDHEN and CDR2 SYDVKM come from the germline V gene. CDR3 length: 15 amino acids. CDR3 nucleotides: TGTGCCAACAGTTCACAGGGGGGCGGGGACAATGAGCAGTTCTTC. It codes for CANSSQGGGDNEQFF.